This T cell receptor (beta chain) was profiled in a study of spatial heterogeneity in lung cancer. This clonotype was recorded only once. Time point specified: blood at routine non-recurrence follow-up after resection. Using its own MiXCR run on the 5' RACE reads, TCRdb lists one record per CDR3 protein. The sample lists roughly 38,000 distinct CDR3 sequences, roughly a tenth occurring once. The sample in question was PBMCs, obtained at follow-up. The sequence was collected from a female donor with early-stage non-small cell lung cancer.

In nucleotides, the CDR3 is TGTGCCAGCAGCTTTGTAGAATACGAGCAGTACTTC. Its protein product is CASSFVEYEQYF. The chain recombines TRBV7-9 with TRBJ2-7; no clear D gene. The CDR3 extends over 12 amino acids. Trimming took off 3 bases at V and 4 bases at J, with 7 bases between the two ends. From germline, CDR1 is SEHNR and CDR2 FQNEAQ (reference sequence).